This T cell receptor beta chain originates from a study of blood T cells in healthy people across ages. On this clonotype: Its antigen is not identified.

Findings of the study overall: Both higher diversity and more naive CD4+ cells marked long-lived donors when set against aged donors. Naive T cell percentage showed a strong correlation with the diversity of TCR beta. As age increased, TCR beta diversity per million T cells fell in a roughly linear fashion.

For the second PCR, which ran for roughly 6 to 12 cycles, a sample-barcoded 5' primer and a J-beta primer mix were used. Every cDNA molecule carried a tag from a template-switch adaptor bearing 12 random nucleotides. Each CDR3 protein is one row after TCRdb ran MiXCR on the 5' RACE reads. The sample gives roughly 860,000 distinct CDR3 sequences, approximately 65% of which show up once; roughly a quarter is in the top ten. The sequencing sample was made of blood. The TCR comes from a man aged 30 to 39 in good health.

CDR3 bases: TGTGCCAGCAGCTTAGCTGCAGGGGCCTATGGCTACACCTTC. Translating gives CASSLAAGAYGYTF. The rearrangement links TRBV7-2 to TRBJ1-2; D is possibly TRBD1 (6 bases). The CDR3 sequence is 14 residues long. The V and J ends lost 0 bases and 4 bases respectively, with 9 bases between them. Looked up from germline, CDR1 is SGHTA and CDR2 is FQGNSA.